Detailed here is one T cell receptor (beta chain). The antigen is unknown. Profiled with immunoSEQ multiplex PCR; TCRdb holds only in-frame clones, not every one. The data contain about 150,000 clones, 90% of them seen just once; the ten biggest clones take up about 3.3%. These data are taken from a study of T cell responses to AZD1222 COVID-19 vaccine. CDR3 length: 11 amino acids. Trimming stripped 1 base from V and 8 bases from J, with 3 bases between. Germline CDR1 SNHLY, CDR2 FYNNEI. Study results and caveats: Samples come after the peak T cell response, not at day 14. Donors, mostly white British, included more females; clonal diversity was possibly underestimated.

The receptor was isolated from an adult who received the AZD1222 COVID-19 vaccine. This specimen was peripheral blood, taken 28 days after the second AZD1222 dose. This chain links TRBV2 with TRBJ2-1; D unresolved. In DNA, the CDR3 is TGTGCCAGCAGTGAAGGGGATGAGCAGTTCTTC. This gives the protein CASSEGDEQFF.